This T cell receptor beta chain was sequenced during a study of blood T cell repertoires in COVID-19. Study-wide background: Whether acute or convalescent, the COVID-19 samples came from the United States, Italy and Spain.

In the authors' methods: Estimation of nucleated cell counts relied on the amplification of reference gene primers. Measured with immunoSEQ multiplex PCR; TCRdb has only the in-frame clones, and not every one. V, J and clone size reflect that table, while D and trimming were determined from the DNA. The data show 200,000 or so clones, roughly 87% seen once. This CDR3 spans 13 amino acids. Trimming took off 6 bases at V and 4 bases at J, with 12 bases between the two ends. Germline CDR1 is KGHSH and CDR2 is LQKENI. Input material: peripheral blood. V usage is TRBV18 and J usage is TRBJ1-2; a weak D match, TRBD1 (6 bases). The source of this sequence is a man aged 40-55 years with active or convalescent COVID-19. The DNA for the CDR3 is TGTGCCAGCTCTTCGACAGGCACCTATGGCTACACCTTC. Encoded protein: CASSSTGTYGYTF.